A selection of T cell receptor beta chains follows, all from one sample in a study of blood T cell repertoires in COVID-19. Profiling relied on immunoSEQ multiplex PCR, and the TCRdb table lists in-frame clones only, not all of them. Among 150,000 to 200,000 clones, around four fifths were seen once, and the ten largest hold about 14%. Material: peripheral blood. The receptors here all came from a woman aged 65 to 85 with COVID-19, enrolled during active disease. The CDR3 runs from the conserved cysteine through the conserved F or W.

J,V,CDR3
TRBJ1-2,TRBV5-1,CASSRTVPSDGYTF
TRBJ1-2,TRBV5-1,CASSGEGGPYGYTF
TRBJ1-1,TRBV11-2,CASSFSTPGVNTEAFF
TRBJ1-2,TRBV10-3,CAIKSLGRSNYGYTF
TRBJ2-2,TRBV6-5,CASGDQGNTGELFF
TRBJ2-2,TRBV11-2,CASSLVRTVANTGELFF
TRBJ2-3,TRBV6-5,CASILGGRSTQYF
TRBJ1-1,TRBV29-1,CSVGQGRRTEAFF
TRBJ1-1,TRBV6-5,CASNRGGTEAFF
TRBJ2-7,TRBV5-1,CASSLASGISYEQYF